The 32 T cell receptor beta chains in this list originate from one sample, sequenced in a study of shared clonotypes between healthy human individuals. Produced via immunoSEQ multiplex PCR; TCRdb's table is partial and in-frame only. The repertoire has about 590,000 clones, nearly 97% of them found once; the top ten carry about 0.11%. Selected positively for CCR7 and CD45RO-negative, naive CD8 cells excluded terminally differentiated effector memory CD45RA+ cells. The sequenced sample consisted of naive CD8+ T cells sorted from blood. These receptors all stem from a woman aged 25-40 years in good health.

The chain has TRBV7-8 and TRBJ1-1; no definite D call. Germline values: CDR1 SGHVS, CDR2 FQNEAQ. The CDR3 runs 15 residues. Trimming cost V 1 base and J 0 bases, with 9 bases left between them. The CDR3 reads CASSLGSGVNTEAFF. In DNA, the CDR3 is TGTGCCAGCAGCTTAGGTTCCGGGGTGAACACTGAAGCTTTCTTT.

The rearrangement joins TRBV11-2 to TRBJ2-1; TRBD1 is a possible D gene (6 bases). CDR1 is SGHAT, CDR2 FQNNGV, per germline. This CDR3 has 16 residues. V lost 7 bases and J lost 0, with 16 bases in between. CDR3 sequence reads: CASNPFTGTSYNEQFF. CDR3 in DNA: TGTGCCAGCAACCCGTTCACAGGGACCTCCTACAATGAGCAGTTCTTC.

V gene TRBV27 combines with J gene TRBJ2-7, with 11 bases matching TRBD2. This CDR3 is 15 amino acids long. V lost 6 bases to trimming and J lost 3 bases; unmatched junction nucleotides: 7. CDR1 and CDR2 from the germline V gene are MNHEY and SMNVEV (reference sequence). CDR3 in DNA: TGTGCCAGCAGCCCCGACGGGACTAGCGGCTACGAGCAGTACTTC. This encodes CASSPDGTSGYEQYF.

The CDR3 is CASSQTSGSYPDTQYF. The CDR3 region has the DNA TGTGCCAGCAGCCAAACTAGCGGGAGTTATCCAGATACGCAGTATTTT. The rearrangement uses TRBV5-6 and TRBJ2-3; 11 nucleotides align to TRBD2. J lost 4 bases, V lost 4 bases, and 8 bases had no gene match. Per the germline V gene, CDR1 is SGHDT and CDR2 is YYEEEE. This CDR3 is built from 16 residues.

As DNA, the CDR3 is TGTGCCAGCGGCCTTGGAGAGAACGGCTACACCTTC. It encodes CASGLGENGYTF. The chain carries TRBV5-4 and TRBJ1-2; D remains unclear. V dropped 7 bases and J dropped 8 bases, with 15 bases sitting between them. Germline CDR1 and CDR2: SGHNT and YYREEE (reference sequence). CDR3 size: 12 residues. The full variable domain, completed using reference TRBV5-4 and TRBJ1-2, is ETGVTQSPTHLIKTRGQQVTLRCSSQSGHNTVSWYQQALGQGPQFIFQYYREEENGRGNFPPRFSGLQFPNYSSELNVNALELDDSALYLCASGLGENGYTFGSGTRLTVV.

The genes are TRBV13 and TRBJ1-1; D remains ambiguous. The V end was cut by 1 base, the J end by 5 bases, with 14 bases between. The CDR3 has 15 amino acids. Germline assignment: CDR1 PRHDT and CDR2 FYEKMQ (reference sequence). The CDR3 loop is CASSLEEGSRTEAFF. CDR3 sequence (DNA): TGTGCCAGCAGCTTAGAGGAGGGAAGTCGGACTGAAGCTTTCTTT.

The chain is built from TRBV5-6 and TRBJ2-5; D gene ambiguous. The J call may not be correct, given that the DNA end is closer to TRBJ2-7. From germline, CDR1 is SGHDT and CDR2 YYEEEE. The CDR3 length is 16 residues. CDR3 DNA sequence: TGTGCCAGCAGCTTGGCCCCGCGGCCTACAGCCTACGAGCAGTACTTC. It translates to CASSLAPRPTAYEQYF.

This rearrangement joins TRBV27 to TRBJ1-6, with no clear D. V was shortened by 2 bases and J by 6 bases, with 14 bases between the two germline ends. CDR3 length equals 16 residues. Germline CDR1 MNHEY, CDR2 SMNVEV (reference sequence). CDR3 loop: CASSLNVAILNSPLHF. CDR3 nucleotides: TGTGCCAGCAGTTTAAATGTAGCGATTCTTAATTCACCCCTCCACTTT.

The chain couples TRBV5-6 to TRBJ2-3; a weak D match, TRBD2 (6 bases). Looked up from germline, CDR1 is SGHDT and CDR2 is YYEEEE. V lost 4 bases and J 2 bases, leaving 14 bases between the germline ends. The CDR3 has 15 amino acids. The CDR3 DNA is TGTGCCAGCAGCCACGGAGGGGTCTACACAGATACGCAGTATTTT. The encoded protein is CASSHGGVYTDTQYF.

This chain links TRBV11-2 with TRBJ2-5; D is tentatively TRBD1 or TRBD2 (5 bases each). V shed 5 bases and J shed 4 bases, with 17 bases lying between them. CDR3 length equals 15 residues. CDR1 SGHAT and CDR2 FQNNGV come from the germline V gene. In DNA, the CDR3 is TGTGCCAGCAGCCCCTCCGCCAGGGCGGGAGAGACCCAGTACTTC. It specifies CASSPSARAGETQYF. Variable domain in full (rest from reference TRBV11-2 and TRBJ2-5): EAGVAQSPRYKIIEKRQSVAFWCNPISGHATLYWYQQILGQGPKLLIQFQNNGVVDDSQLPKDRFSAERLKGVDSTLKIQPAKLEDSAVYLCASSPSARAGETQYFGPGTRLLVL.

V usage is TRBV7-9 and J usage is TRBJ1-4, with 7 bases lining up with TRBD1. The germline V gene has CDR1 SEHNR and CDR2 FQNEAQ (reference sequence). This CDR3 is built from 14 residues. J gave up 6 bases and V 5 bases, and 6 bases lay outside the gene matches. The CDR3 spells CASSKDRLDEKLFF. As DNA, the CDR3 is TGTGCCAGCAGCAAGGACAGGTTGGATGAAAAACTGTTTTTT.

This chain uses TRBV7-9 with TRBJ2-7, with D perhaps matching TRBD1 or TRBD2 (5 bases each). This CDR3 comprises 15 residues. The V gene's germline CDR1 is SEHNR and CDR2 FQNEAQ (reference sequence). V lost 4 bases and J 5 bases, leaving 18 bases between the germline ends. CDR3 DNA sequence: TGTGCCAGCAGCTCCCATGGGGGTTCGGGCGACGAGCAGTACTTC. Residues: CASSSHGGSGDEQYF.

The chain combines TRBV9 with TRBJ2-1; 8 positions match TRBD1. Looked up from germline, CDR1 is SGDLS and CDR2 is YYNGEE. This CDR3 is 15 amino acids long. The V segment lost 0 bases and the J segment 9 bases; nucleotides outside the gene matches: 8. The CDR3 DNA sequence: TGTGCCAGCAGCGTAGCGAGGACAGGGTGGGGTGAGCAGTTCTTC. Residues: CASSVARTGWGEQFF.

As to this clone: This specimen includes other DNA sequences encoding the same CDR3. The genes are TRBV5-4 and TRBJ2-5, with D uncertain. Deletions cut 2 bases from V and 1 base from J, with 6 bases between. CDR3 length: 13 amino acids. Germline V gives CDR1 SGHNT, CDR2 YYREEE (reference sequence). CDR3 amino acids: CASSFESQETQYF. In nucleotides, the CDR3 is TGTGCCAGCAGCTTTGAGAGCCAAGAGACCCAGTACTTC.

The chain links TRBV4-1 to TRBJ2-7, with D tentatively TRBD2 (5 bases). This CDR3 comprises 14 residues. V shed 3 bases and J shed 2 bases, with 11 bases lying between them. Germline values: CDR1 MGHRA, CDR2 YSYEKL. The CDR3 is CASSHGGETYEQYF. As DNA, the CDR3 is TGCGCCAGCAGCCACGGAGGCGAAACCTACGAGCAGTACTTC.

The chain links TRBV7-8 to TRBJ2-5; 8 bases are shared with TRBD1. V lost 7 bases and J lost 5; bases outside the gene matches: 12. The V gene's germline CDR1 is SGHVS and CDR2 FQNEAQ. The CDR3 extends over 15 amino acids. CDR3 sequence: CASTPGTGVVETQYF. CDR3 DNA sequence: TGTGCCAGCACACCCGGGACAGGTGTTGTTGAGACCCAGTACTTC.

The rearrangement joins TRBV28 to TRBJ1-5; no firm D call. The germline V and J ends were trimmed by 7 bases and 4 bases, with 20 bases remaining between them. The length of the CDR3 is 16 residues. CDR1 MDHEN and CDR2 SYDVKM come from the germline V gene. The CDR3 sequence is CASNSARGLDNQPQHF. The DNA of the CDR3 is TGTGCCAGCAATTCCGCCAGAGGCTTGGATAATCAGCCCCAGCATTTT. The full variable domain, its missing parts supplied by reference TRBV28 and TRBJ1-5, is DVKVTQSSRYLVKRTGEKVFLECVQDMDHENMFWYRQDPGLGLRLIYFSYDVKMKEKGDIPEGYSVSREKKERFSLILESASTNQTSMYLCASNSARGLDNQPQHFGDGTRLSIL.

CDR3 bases: TGTGCCAGCAGCCCCGGGACAGGGGAGACTGAAGCTTTCTTT. Translated, it gives CASSPGTGETEAFF. The gene calls are TRBV13 and TRBJ1-1; 10 nucleotides align to TRBD1. Germline trimming cut 5 bases from V and 5 bases from J; bases unmatched to any gene: 5. This CDR3 has 14 residues. The germline gives CDR1 PRHDT, CDR2 FYEKMQ (reference sequence).

The rearrangement uses TRBV6-5 and TRBJ2-2; D remains ambiguous. V lost 6 bases and J 7 bases, leaving 12 bases between the germline ends. Germline V gene lookup returns CDR1 MNHEY and CDR2 SVGAGI. This CDR3 contains 13 residues. CDR3 amino acids: CASSLGLGGELFF. Here the CDR3 DNA reads TGTGCCAGCAGCTTAGGGTTAGGCGGGGAGCTGTTTTTT.

J is TRBJ2-6 and V is TRBV29-1; D possibly corresponds to TRBD1 (6 bases). Germline V gives CDR1 SQVTM, CDR2 ANQGSEA. This CDR3 spans 17 amino acids. V lost 1 base to trimming and J lost 1 base, with 14 bases between them. Written as DNA, the CDR3 is TGCAGCGTTGAAGGGGGGCAGGGCAATTCTGGGGCCAACGTCCTGACTTTC. It yields the protein CSVEGGQGNSGANVLTF. The full variable domain, with the rest looked up from reference TRBV29-1 and TRBJ2-6, is SAVISQKPSRDICQRGTSLTIQCQVDSQVTMMFWYRQQPGQSLTLIATANQGSEATYESGFVIDKFPISRPNLTFSTLTVSNMSPEDSSIYLCSVEGGQGNSGANVLTFGAGSRLTVL.

The chain is built from TRBV28 and TRBJ1-1; D is ambiguous. V lost 6 bases, J lost 2 bases, and 16 bases lay in between. Germline V gives CDR1 MDHEN, CDR2 SYDVKM. The CDR3 covers 15 residues. The chain's CDR3 is CASRQPLMVNTEAFF. The CDR3 DNA reads as TGTGCCAGCAGGCAACCCTTGATGGTTAACACTGAAGCTTTCTTT. Filled out from reference TRBV28 and TRBJ1-1, the complete variable domain reads DVKVTQSSRYLVKRTGEKVFLECVQDMDHENMFWYRQDPGLGLRLIYFSYDVKMKEKGDIPEGYSVSREKKERFSLILESASTNQTSMYLCASRQPLMVNTEAFFGQGTRLTVV.

The chain is built from TRBV28 and TRBJ2-3, with TRBD2 matching 12 bases. V was clipped by 2 bases and J by 2 bases; unmatched bases: 5. The CDR3 spans 17 residues. Germline-derived CDR1 and CDR2 are MDHEN and SYDVKM. The CDR3 nucleotides are TGTGCCAGCAGTTTACCTCTAGCGGGGGGGGACACAGATACGCAGTATTTT. Its translation: CASSLPLAGGDTDTQYF.

In regard to this clone: The same CDR3 can be traced to other DNA sequences in this sample. V gene TRBV6-1 combines with J gene TRBJ1-2, with D possibly being TRBD1 (6 bases). The germline V gene has CDR1 MNHNS and CDR2 SASEGT. The CDR3 sequence is 14 residues long. Trimming removed 3 bases at V and 4 bases at J, with 12 bases between. The CDR3 DNA is TGTGCCAGCAGTGAGACGGACAGAGTCTATGGCTACACCTTC. Its protein product is CASSETDRVYGYTF.

Notes on this clone: Other DNA sequences in the same sample also yield this CDR3. This chain joins TRBV6-5 and TRBJ2-2, with 12 bases fitting TRBD2. The length of the CDR3 is 15 residues. The germline V gene encodes CDR1 MNHEY and CDR2 SVGAGI. The V and J ends lost 6 bases and 5 bases, in that order; junction bases with no gene match: 4. The DNA of the CDR3 is TGTGCCAGCAGCCCACTAGCGGGAGGTACCGGGGAGCTGTTTTTT. It yields the protein CASSPLAGGTGELFF.

The chain links TRBV7-2 to TRBJ2-2; TRBD2 matches 10 bases. V was pared by 3 bases and J by 5 bases, with 6 bases of the junction left unmatched. Germline lookup yields CDR1 SGHTA and CDR2 FQGNSA. The CDR3 spans 16 residues. The CDR3 DNA reads TGTGCCAGCAGCTTCGTAGCGGGAGGCGAAACCGGGGAGCTGTTTTTT. Translating it yields CASSFVAGGETGELFF.

A note on this clone: Other DNA sequences in this sample translate to the same CDR3. This chain connects TRBV28 to TRBJ1-5; D is uncertain. Germline V lookup: CDR1 MDHEN, CDR2 SYDVKM. The V and J ends lost 2 bases and 4 bases respectively, with 6 bases between them. CDR3 length: 13 residues. CDR3 region: CASSLQENQPQHF. The CDR3 DNA follows: TGTGCCAGCAGTTTACAGGAAAATCAGCCCCAGCATTTT.

CDR3 amino acids: CASDPRGTGYNEQFF. The CDR3 DNA is TGTGCCAGCGACCCTCGTGGGACAGGGTACAATGAGCAGTTCTTC. This chain uses TRBV27 with TRBJ2-1; 9 positions match TRBD1. The CDR3 totals 15 residues. The germline CDR1 and CDR2 sequences are MNHEY and SMNVEV (reference sequence). V trimming: 8 bases; J trimming: 4 bases; junction bases outside the gene matches: 9.

The chain has TRBV19 and TRBJ1-5; TRBD1 agrees at 8 bases. Germline V gene sequence: CDR1 LNHDA, CDR2 SQIVND (reference sequence). V lost 1 base and J lost 7; bases outside the gene matches: 6. This CDR3 has 15 residues. CDR3 loop: CASSIVAGGAQPQHF. The CDR3 DNA reads as TGTGCCAGTAGTATAGTGGCAGGGGGCGCGCAGCCCCAGCATTTT. The whole variable domain, remainder taken from reference TRBV19 and TRBJ1-5, is DGGITQSPKYLFRKEGQNVTLSCEQNLNHDAMYWYRQDPGQGLRLIYYSQIVNDFQKGDIAEGYSVSREKKESFPLTVTSAQKNPTAFYLCASSIVAGGAQPQHFGDGTRLSIL.

The DNA for the CDR3 is TGTGCCAGCAGCTTAGCCGTAGATGCGTACTTC. This translates into CASSLAVDAYF. The chain is built from TRBV7-9 and TRBJ2-5; the D is unclear. Looked up from germline, CDR1 is SEHNR and CDR2 is FQNEAQ (reference sequence). V was pared by 0 bases and J by 13 bases, with 9 bases between. CDR3 length equals 11 residues. Filled out from reference TRBV7-9 and TRBJ2-5, the complete variable domain reads DTGVSQNPRHKITKRGQNVTFRCDPISEHNRLYWYRQTLGQGPEFLTYFQNEAQLEKSRLLSDRFSAERPKGSFSTLEIQRTEQGDSAMYLCASSLAVDAYFGPGTRLLVL.

Only one count was recorded for this clone. The chain recombines TRBV27 with TRBJ1-5; weak D call: TRBD1 (5 bases). Trimming took 5 bases from V and 7 from J, leaving 15 bases between them. CDR3 length: 14 residues. Per germline, CDR1 MNHEY and CDR2 SMNVEV (reference sequence). The CDR3 coding sequence is TGTGCCAGCAGTGGGGCGGGTTTAGGGCAGCCCCAGCATTTT. Amino acid sequence: CASSGAGLGQPQHF.

The rearrangement links TRBV2 to TRBJ1-2; TRBD1 matches at 9 bases. Per the germline V gene, CDR1 is SNHLY and CDR2 is FYNNEI. V was clipped by 5 bases and J by 7 bases; unmatched bases: 11. The CDR3 runs 15 residues. The CDR3 DNA reads as TGTGCCAGCAGTCCACGGACAGGGGAGGCGCCTGGCTACACCTTC. Encoded protein: CASSPRTGEAPGYTF.

This chain connects TRBV28 to TRBJ1-4; 8 bases match TRBD1. The V gene's germline CDR1 is MDHEN and CDR2 SYDVKM. Germline trimming cut 6 bases from V and 8 bases from J; bases unmatched to any gene: 5. CDR3 length equals 13 residues. The CDR3 here is CASRQGEGEKLFF. The CDR3 coding sequence is TGTGCCAGCAGACAGGGGGAAGGAGAAAAACTGTTTTTT.